This paragraph reports one T cell receptor (beta chain). Sequencing used immunoSEQ multiplex PCR; TCRdb keeps in-frame clones, though not all of them. The data hold around 240,000 clones, with around 83% observed a single time. The data stem from a study of blood T cell repertoires in COVID-19. Unmatched junction bases numbered 6, after V lost 0 bases and J lost 10 bases. This CDR3 comprises 14 residues. Germline-derived CDR1 and CDR2 are GTSNPN and SVGIG (reference sequence). The chain uses TRBV30 and TRBJ2-1; TRBD2 aligns across 10 bases. The TCR originated in a woman between 45 and 60 years old with acute or convalescent COVID-19. Sequenced sample: peripheral blood. The CDR3 bases are TGTGCCTGGAGTGTTCTAGCGGGAGCTCGGGAGCAGTTCTTC. Protein product: CAWSVLAGAREQFF.